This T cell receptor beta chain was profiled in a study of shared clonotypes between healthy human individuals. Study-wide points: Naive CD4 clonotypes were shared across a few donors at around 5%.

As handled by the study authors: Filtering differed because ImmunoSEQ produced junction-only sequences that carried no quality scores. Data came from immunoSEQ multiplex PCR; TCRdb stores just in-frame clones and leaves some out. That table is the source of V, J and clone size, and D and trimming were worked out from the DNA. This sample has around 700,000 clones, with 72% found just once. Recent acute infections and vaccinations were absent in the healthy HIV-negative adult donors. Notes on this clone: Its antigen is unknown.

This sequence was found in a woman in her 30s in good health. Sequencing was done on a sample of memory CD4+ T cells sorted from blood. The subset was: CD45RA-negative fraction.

The CDR3 is CASSLAGPNTGELFF. The CDR3, as DNA: TGTGCCAGCAGCTTGGCAGGACCGAACACCGGGGAGCTGTTTTTT. This rearrangement joins TRBV7-2 to TRBJ2-2; D remains unclear. This CDR3 region has 15 residues. V was clipped by 3 bases and J by 0 bases, with 8 bases between them. From germline, CDR1 is SGHTA and CDR2 FQGNSA.